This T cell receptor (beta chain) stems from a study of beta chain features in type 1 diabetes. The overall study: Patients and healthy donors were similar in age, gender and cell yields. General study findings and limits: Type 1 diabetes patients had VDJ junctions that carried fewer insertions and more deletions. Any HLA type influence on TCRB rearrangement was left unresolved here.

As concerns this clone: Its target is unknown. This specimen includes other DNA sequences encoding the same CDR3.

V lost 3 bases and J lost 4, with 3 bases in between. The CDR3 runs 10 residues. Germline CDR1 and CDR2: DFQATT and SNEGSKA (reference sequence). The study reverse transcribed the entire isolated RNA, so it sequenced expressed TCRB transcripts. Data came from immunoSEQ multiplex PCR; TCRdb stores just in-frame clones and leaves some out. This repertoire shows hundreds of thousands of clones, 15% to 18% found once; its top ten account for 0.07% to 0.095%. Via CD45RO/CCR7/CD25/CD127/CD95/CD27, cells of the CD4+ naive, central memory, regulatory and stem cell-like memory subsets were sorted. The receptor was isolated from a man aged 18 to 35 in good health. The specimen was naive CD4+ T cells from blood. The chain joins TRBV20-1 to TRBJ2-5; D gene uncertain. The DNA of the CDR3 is TGCAGTGCTAGTGGAGAGACCCAGTACTTC. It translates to CSASGETQYF.